This TCR beta chain originates from a study of blood T cell repertoires in COVID-19. Study at large: Spain, Italy and the United States supplied samples that represented acute and convalescent COVID-19.

The CDR3 has 13 residues. In germline, CDR1 is SGHKS, CDR2 YYEKEE (reference sequence). The ends were cut back, 5 bases at V and 0 bases at J, with 9 bases in the middle. Seattle enrolled patients during active infection and tracked them longitudinally. This clone occurred a few times. Source study methods: For nucleated cells, counts were estimated from reference gene primer amplification. The assay was immunoSEQ multiplex PCR, and TCRdb's table has in-frame clones only and misses some. That table gives V, J and clone size, and the DNA gave D and trimming. The repertoire holds 200,000 to 300,000 clones, with 88% as singletons.

This TCR was sampled from a woman aged 25-40 years with COVID-19, enrolled during active disease. The rearrangement joins TRBV5-5 to TRBJ2-7; D not resolved. Sequenced input: peripheral blood. CDR3 bases: TGTGCCAGCAGGGCCTCCAGCTCCTACGAGCAGTACTTC. Amino acid sequence: CASRASSSYEQYF.